What follows are 17 T cell receptor beta chains derived from one specimen sequenced in a study of T cell responses to AZD1222 COVID-19 vaccine. The protocol was immunoSEQ multiplex PCR, while the TCRdb copy is restricted to in-frame clones and leaves out a portion. The data show 150,000 to 200,000 clones, with around 91% seen just once and 6.5% to 8.5% held by the top ten. The source material was peripheral blood, sampled on day 0 of AZD1222 vaccination. The receptors originated from an adult in good health.

The chain recombines TRBV25-1 with TRBJ1-1; tentatively, D is TRBD1 (5 bases). The CDR3 contains 13 residues. Trimming removed 11 bases at V and 3 bases at J, with 16 bases between. Per the germline V gene, CDR1 is MGHDK and CDR2 is SYGVNS. CDR3 in DNA: TGTGCCGCCAGACCCCAGGGATACACTGAAGCTTTCTTT. Residues: CAARPQGYTEAFF.

V and J are TRBV5-1 and TRBJ1-1; 9 bases agree with TRBD1. After removal of 4 bases from V and 1 base from J, the junction contained 11 bases not matched to a gene. Germline CDR1 reads SGHRS; CDR2 reads YFSETQ. CDR3 size: 17 residues. CDR3 coding DNA: TGCGCCAGCAGCCCTACAGGGGGCATAGGGAAGAACACTGAAGCTTTCTTT. Protein product: CASSPTGGIGKNTEAFF.

The chain is built from TRBV5-1 and TRBJ2-1; TRBD1 matches 7 bases. CDR1 is SGHRS and CDR2 is YFSETQ in the germline V gene. The CDR3 has 17 residues. Trimming removed 4 bases from V and 4 bases from J; junction bases left unmatched: 14. DNA for the CDR3: TGCGCCAGCAGCCAAACGATACCGGGACAGCCTTACAATGAGCAGTTCTTC. Translation gives CASSQTIPGQPYNEQFF.

The V and J genes are TRBV11-1 and TRBJ2-7; D remains unclear. V was trimmed by 5 bases and J by 3 bases, leaving 14 bases between them. CDR3 length: 14 amino acids. CDR1 is SGHAT, CDR2 FQDESV, per germline (reference sequence). The CDR3 DNA follows: TGTGCCAGCAGCACGTCATGGATAAACTACGAGCAGTACTTC. Translated, it gives CASSTSWINYEQYF.

For the CDR3, the DNA is TGTGCCAGCAGTGAAGGACAGGGTCGAGAGACCCAGTACTTC. Its translation: CASSEGQGRETQYF. The chain carries TRBV6-1 and TRBJ2-5, with TRBD1 matching over 7 bases. Unmatched junction bases numbered 3, after V lost 1 base and J lost 4 bases. The germline V gene has CDR1 MNHNS and CDR2 SASEGT. This CDR3 region has 14 residues.

This sequence joins TRBV7-9 and TRBJ1-1; D unresolved. Trimming took off 2 bases at V and 1 base at J, with 5 bases between the two ends. This CDR3 is built from 13 residues. Germline V gene sequence: CDR1 SEHNR, CDR2 FQNEAQ (reference sequence). The CDR3 sequence is CASSLLGNTEAFF. CDR3 nucleotide sequence: TGTGCCAGCAGCTTATTGGGGAACACTGAAGCTTTCTTT.

The chain links TRBV2 to TRBJ2-7; the D gene is possibly TRBD1 (5 bases). Germline CDR1 SNHLY, CDR2 FYNNEI. Between the trimmed V and J ends, which lost 4 bases and 4 bases, there was a span of 14 bases. The length of the CDR3 is 14 residues. Here the CDR3 reads CASSAQGGEYEQYF. CDR3 coding DNA: TGTGCCAGCAGTGCCCAGGGTGGTGAGTACGAGCAGTACTTC.

This chain joins TRBV6-5 and TRBJ2-1, with TRBD1 as a possible D gene (5 bases). This CDR3 has 14 amino acids. Trimming cost V 5 bases and J 4 bases, with 12 bases left between them. Germline lookup yields CDR1 MNHEY and CDR2 SVGAGI. CDR3 DNA: TGTGCCAGCAGTAACCTTAGGGGATACAATGAGCAGTTCTTC. Protein: CASSNLRGYNEQFF.

The chain recombines TRBV5-6 with TRBJ2-7; D is perhaps TRBD1 (5 bases). This CDR3 region has 13 residues. Deletions cut 1 base from V and 5 bases from J, with 10 bases between. Germline V gives CDR1 SGHDT, CDR2 YYEEEE. CDR3 protein: CASSLQGIDEQYF. The CDR3, as DNA: TGTGCCAGCAGCTTGCAGGGTATCGACGAGCAGTACTTC.

The CDR3 sequence is CASREKGAGTGELFF. The CDR3 nucleotides read TGTGCCAGTAGAGAGAAGGGGGCGGGCACCGGGGAGCTGTTTTTT. The chain uses TRBV19 and TRBJ2-2; 7 bases are a match to TRBD1. Trimming at V came to 6 bases and at J to 4 bases, leaving 8 bases not matched to a gene. Per germline, CDR1 LNHDA and CDR2 SQIVND (reference sequence). CDR3 length: 15 amino acids. The complete variable domain, with remaining parts taken from reference TRBV19 and TRBJ2-2, reads DGGITQSPKYLFRKEGQNVTLSCEQNLNHDAMYWYRQDPGQGLRLIYYSQIVNDFQKGDIAEGYSVSREKKESFPLTVTSAQKNPTAFYLCASREKGAGTGELFFGEGSRLTVL.

The chain has TRBV7-9 and TRBJ1-2, with TRBD1 identical over 9 bases. The CDR3 covers 18 residues. J gave up 5 bases and V 1 base, and 14 bases lay outside the gene matches. The germline CDR1 and CDR2 sequences are SEHNR and FQNEAQ (reference sequence). CDR3 sequence (DNA): TGTGCCAGCAGCTTAGGAAGATTCTCAGTGACAGGGGGATATGGCTACACCTTC. Protein product: CASSLGRFSVTGGYGYTF.

The chain employs TRBV29-1 and TRBJ2-5; D not resolved. This CDR3 has 12 amino acids. With 3 bases removed from V and 4 bases from J, the gap between germline ends came to 9 bases. Germline V gives CDR1 SQVTM, CDR2 ANQGSEA. The CDR3 sequence is CSVEFVGETQYF. The DNA of the CDR3 is TGCAGCGTTGAGTTTGTGGGAGAGACCCAGTACTTC.

The rearrangement uses TRBV7-6 and TRBJ1-5; a possible D gene is TRBD1 (6 bases). The CDR3 covers 15 residues. Germline CDR1 SGHVS, CDR2 FNYEAQ. V shed 5 bases and J shed 0 bases, with 11 bases lying between them. The CDR3 loop reads CASSKDSYSNQPQHF. Here the CDR3 DNA reads TGTGCCAGCAGCAAGGACAGCTATAGCAATCAGCCCCAGCATTTT.

The chain is built from TRBV4-2 and TRBJ2-2; 8 bases fit TRBD2. The trim removed 1 base at V and 1 base at J, leaving 8 bases unmatched. This CDR3 contains 18 residues. Germline CDR1 reads LGHNA; CDR2 reads YNFKEQ. The CDR3, as DNA: TGTGCCAGCAGCCAAGCCTCAGCGGGGGCCAAGAACACCGGGGAGCTGTTTTTT. As protein: CASSQASAGAKNTGELFF.

The rearrangement links TRBV27 to TRBJ1-2; D gene uncertain. The CDR3 runs 14 residues. Trimming cost V 3 bases and J 8 bases, with 16 bases left between them. Germline CDR1 and CDR2: MNHEY and SMNVEV (reference sequence). The CDR3 DNA sequence: TGTGCCAGCAGTTTGAATCTAGGAGTTGGCGGCTACACCTTC. Translating gives CASSLNLGVGGYTF.

The table lists this clone with a count of one. This chain joins TRBV6-5 and TRBJ1-4, with a possible D match to TRBD1 (5 bases). The ends were cut back, 7 bases at V and 8 bases at J, with 20 bases in the middle. Looked up from germline, CDR1 is MNHEY and CDR2 is SVGAGI. The CDR3 spans 15 residues. The CDR3 DNA reads as TGTGCCAGCACCGAAATCCCCGGGACGCACGAAAAACTGTTTTTT. This sequence encodes CASTEIPGTHEKLFF.

This chain links TRBV28 with TRBJ2-5, with 9 bases matching TRBD1. Germline V lookup: CDR1 MDHEN, CDR2 SYDVKM. The CDR3 has 15 amino acids. With V trimmed by 2 bases and J by 0 bases, 1 base remained unmatched. The CDR3 region has the DNA TGTGCCAGCAGTTTAGGGACAGGGTACCAAGAGACCCAGTACTTC. Translation: CASSLGTGYQETQYF.